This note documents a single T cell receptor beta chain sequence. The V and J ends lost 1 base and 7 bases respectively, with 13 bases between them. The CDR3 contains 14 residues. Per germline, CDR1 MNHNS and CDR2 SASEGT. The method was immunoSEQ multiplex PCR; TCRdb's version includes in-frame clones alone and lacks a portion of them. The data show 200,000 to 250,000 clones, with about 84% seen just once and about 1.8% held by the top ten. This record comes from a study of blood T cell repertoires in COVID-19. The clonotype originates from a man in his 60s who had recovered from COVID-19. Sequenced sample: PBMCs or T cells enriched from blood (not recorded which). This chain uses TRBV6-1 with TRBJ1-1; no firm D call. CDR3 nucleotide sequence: TGTGCCAGCAGTGAAGAGAGGTACGTGAGTGAAGCTTTCTTT. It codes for CASSEERYVSEAFF.